A selection of T cell receptor beta chains follows, all from one sample in a study of blood T cells in healthy people across ages. TCRdb re-derived calls from the 5' RACE reads in MiXCR, one entry per CDR3 protein. The sample holds roughly 1,300,000 distinct CDR3 sequences, around 55% seen once. Sequencing was done on a sample of blood. The receptors originated from a young man in good health. Each CDR3 is given with its conserved first and last residue. Fields, in order: J gene, clone size, V gene, D gene, CDR3 protein, CDR3 DNA. The D gene is left open where the match is weak. The listing skips clone size in some rows; elsewhere it reads once, few, many or a size class.

TRBJ2-7,-,TRBV4-3,-,CASSQVGGRLTGFRDEQYF,TGCGCCAGCAGCCAAGTAGGTGGGCGCCTAACGGGCTTTCGCGACGAGCAGTACTTC
TRBJ2-1,-,TRBV4-1,-,CAGSQPSSGGGEQFF,TGCGCCGGCAGCCAACCGTCTTCAGGAGGAGGTGAGCAGTTCTTC
TRBJ1-4,-,TRBV25-1,TRBD1,CASSQRQGRNEKLFF,TGTGCCAGCAGTCAAAGACAGGGGCGGAATGAAAAACTGTTTTTT
TRBJ1-6,few,TRBV12-3/TRBV12-4,TRBD1,CASSFRVNWTGDNSPLHF,TGTGCCAGCAGTTTTAGGGTGAATTGGACAGGAGATAATTCACCCCTCCACTTT
TRBJ2-1,few,TRBV29-1,TRBD2,CSFGLAGQYEQFF,TGCAGCTTCGGACTAGCGGGGCAGTATGAGCAGTTCTTC
TRBJ2-7,-,TRBV3-1,-,CASSRRWVESEQYF,TGTGCCAGCAGCCGCCGCTGGGTGGAGAGCGAGCAGTACTTC
TRBJ2-4,-,TRBV6-1,TRBD1,CASSLGGTGAGDIQYF,TGTGCCAGCAGCCTGGGCGGGACAGGGGCAGGAGACATTCAGTACTTC
TRBJ1-1,few,TRBV14,-,CASSRWDGNTEAFF,TGTGCCAGCAGCCGCTGGGACGGGAACACTGAAGCTTTCTTT
TRBJ2-2,-,TRBV20-1,TRBD1,CSARDWGTGYFSGTGELFF,TGCAGTGCTAGAGATTGGGGGACAGGGTATTTTTCCGGCACCGGGGAGCTGTTTTTT
TRBJ2-7,-,TRBV7-2,-,CASSRPGHSYEQYF,TGTGCCAGCAGCCGCCCGGGACATTCCTACGAGCAGTACTTC
TRBJ2-5,-,TRBV20-1,-,CSARGGVTQETQYF,TGCAGTGCTAGAGGTGGGGTAACCCAAGAGACCCAGTACTTC
TRBJ2-3,-,TRBV3-1,TRBD1,CASAGQGYSDTQYF,TGTGCCAGCGCGGGACAGGGTTATTCAGATACGCAGTATTTT
TRBJ1-2,-,TRBV10-3,TRBD1,CATTGTGGSSYTF,TGTGCCACGACCGGGACAGGGGGCTCATCCTACACCTTC
TRBJ1-2,-,TRBV7-2,TRBD1,CASSLRGTGGGYTF,TGTGCCAGCAGCTTAAGGGGGACAGGGGGAGGCTACACCTTC
TRBJ2-5,-,TRBV3-1,TRBD1,CASSQANAGDRRIATQYF,TGTGCCAGCAGCCAAGCTAACGCTGGGGACAGGCGGATTGCGACCCAGTACTTC
TRBJ2-7,-,TRBV20-1,-,CSASSGRISYEQYF,TGCAGTGCTAGTTCCGGGCGGATTTCCTACGAGCAGTACTTC
TRBJ2-7,-,TRBV20-1,TRBD2,CSARGLAGGNEQYF,TGCAGTGCTAGGGGACTAGCGGGAGGGAACGAGCAGTACTTC
TRBJ2-7,few,TRBV3-1,-,CASSHLDRANYEQYF,TGTGCCAGCAGCCACCTTGACCGGGCCAACTACGAGCAGTACTTC
TRBJ2-2,-,TRBV7-9,-,CASRYAGELFF,TGTGCCAGCCGTTACGCCGGGGAGCTGTTTTTT
TRBJ1-4,-,TRBV4-1,TRBD1,CASSRRDSAEKLFF,TGCGCCAGCAGCCGACGGGACAGTGCTGAAAAACTGTTTTTT
TRBJ1-1,-,TRBV2,-,CASTRGSHTEAFF,TGTGCCAGCACTCGAGGGTCCCACACTGAAGCTTTCTTT
TRBJ2-5,once,TRBV29-1,-,CSVPVLAGFYNEQYF,TGCAGCGTTCCTGTTCTAGCAGGGTTCTACAATGAGCAGTACTTC
TRBJ2-4,few,TRBV7-8,TRBD1,CASGLGQGAKEQYF,TGTGCCAGCGGATTAGGGCAGGGGGCGAAGGAGCAGTACTTC
TRBJ2-1,-,TRBV7-2,-,CASGIPLVSYNEQFF,TGTGCCAGCGGCATCCCCTTAGTCTCCTACAATGAGCAGTTCTTC
TRBJ2-7,-,TRBV27,-,CASSRFPGTTYEQYF,TGTGCCAGCAGTCGATTCCCGGGTACCACCTACGAGCAGTACTTC
TRBJ2-7,-,TRBV28,-,CASSPPRTYEQYF,TGTGCCAGCAGTCCACCCCGGACCTACGAGCAGTACTTC
TRBJ2-3,-,TRBV5-1,TRBD2,CASSPAAGGSTDTQYF,TGCGCCAGCAGCCCGGCAGCGGGAGGGAGCACAGATACGCAGTATTTT
TRBJ2-1,-,TRBV23-1,TRBD2,CASSHEVPNSGKSSYNEQFF,TGCGCCAGCAGTCATGAGGTCCCTAATAGCGGGAAAAGCTCCTACAATGAGCAGTTCTTC
TRBJ2-2,-,TRBV9,TRBD2,CASSVGLAGMNGELFF,TGTGCCAGCAGCGTAGGACTAGCGGGTATGAACGGGGAGCTGTTTTTT
TRBJ2-1,-,TRBV14,-,CASSQELSNEQFF,TGTGCCAGCAGCCAAGAATTGAGTAATGAGCAGTTCTTC
TRBJ2-3,-,TRBV3-1,-,CASSPPWGGSRTDTQYF,TGTGCCAGCAGCCCACCGTGGGGCGGAAGTCGGACAGATACGCAGTATTTT
TRBJ2-1,-,TRBV12-3/TRBV12-4,-,CASSLVGGNPNEQFF,TGTGCCAGCAGTTTAGTTGGGGGGAACCCTAATGAGCAGTTCTTC
TRBJ2-3,few,TRBV29-1,-,CSVGGGWDNTDTQYF,TGCAGCGTTGGTGGGGGCTGGGACAACACAGATACGCAGTATTTT
TRBJ2-5,-,TRBV6-6,TRBD1,CASNTDRGIQETQYF,TGTGCCAGCAATACGGACAGGGGGATCCAAGAGACCCAGTACTTC
TRBJ1-2,-,TRBV6-5,-,CASSGSVGAGYTF,TGTGCCAGCAGTGGGTCGGTAGGGGCGGGCTACACCTTC
TRBJ2-7,-,TRBV5-1,-,CASSPLTQGNEQYF,TGCGCCAGCAGCCCCCTGACTCAGGGAAACGAGCAGTACTTC
TRBJ1-4,few,TRBV29-1,-,CSVVHSPNEKLFF,TGCAGCGTTGTCCACAGCCCTAATGAAAAACTGTTTTTT
TRBJ2-1,-,TRBV7-9,TRBD2,CASSPRRLAGDHNEQFF,TGTGCCAGCAGCCCACGACGTTTGGCGGGAGACCACAATGAGCAGTTCTTC
TRBJ1-2,-,TRBV29-1,-,CSVASSRSSNYGYTF,TGCAGCGTTGCGTCCTCTCGGAGTTCTAACTATGGCTACACCTTC
TRBJ2-5,-,TRBV11-2,TRBD2,CASSYGTSGKYQETQYF,TGTGCCAGCAGCTATGGGACTAGCGGGAAGTACCAAGAGACCCAGTACTTC
TRBJ2-7,-,TRBV28,-,CASCGIPTVEQYF,TGTGCCAGCTGCGGGATACCGACGGTGGAGCAGTACTTC
TRBJ1-4,-,TRBV2,-,CASSQGTSPYEKLFF,TGTGCCAGCAGTCAAGGGACATCCCCTTATGAAAAACTGTTTTTT
TRBJ2-3,-,TRBV27,TRBD2,CASSLSPWASGGDTDTQYF,TGTGCCAGCAGTTTATCCCCCTGGGCTAGCGGGGGGGATACAGATACGCAGTATTTT
TRBJ2-3,-,TRBV28,-,CASSGSTDYTDTQYF,TGTGCCAGCAGTGGATCGACAGACTACACAGATACGCAGTATTTT
TRBJ2-5,once,TRBV6-5,TRBD1,CASSSEGTGQKETQYF,TGTGCCAGCAGTTCCGAGGGGACAGGCCAGAAAGAGACCCAGTACTTC
TRBJ2-7,-,TRBV7-2,-,CASSLDRFSSYEQYF,TGTGCCAGCAGTTTGGACAGATTTAGCTCCTACGAGCAGTACTTC
TRBJ2-7,-,TRBV20-1,-,CSARGNRDLYEQYF,TGCAGTGCTAGAGGCAACAGGGATCTCTACGAGCAGTACTTC
TRBJ1-3,-,TRBV15,TRBD1,CATSRDRGPGNTIYF,TGTGCCACCAGCCGGGACAGGGGTCCTGGAAACACCATATATTTT
TRBJ2-5,-,TRBV20-1,TRBD2,CSARARLAASQETQYF,TGCAGTGCTAGAGCGAGACTAGCGGCATCTCAAGAGACCCAGTACTTC
TRBJ2-5,few,TRBV4-2,TRBD2,CASSQEGLAGSQETQYF,TGTGCCAGCAGCCAAGAAGGGTTAGCGGGCAGCCAAGAGACCCAGTACTTC
TRBJ1-2,-,TRBV27,TRBD1,CASSSKQGEHYDYTF,TGTGCCAGCAGTTCCAAACAGGGGGAGCACTATGACTACACCTTC
TRBJ1-4,-,TRBV12-3/TRBV12-4,TRBD1,CASSLGTADEKLFF,TGCGCCAGCAGCCTCGGGACAGCAGATGAAAAACTGTTTTTT
TRBJ1-1,-,TRBV27,-,CASRGEVPNTEAFF,TGTGCCAGCAGGGGGGAGGTTCCGAACACTGAAGCTTTCTTT
TRBJ2-6,many,TRBV28,-,CASSPDSLPSGANVLTF,TGTGCCAGCAGTCCCGATAGCCTGCCCTCTGGGGCCAACGTCCTGACTTTC
TRBJ2-3,-,TRBV7-2,-,CASSLQQAADTQYF,TGTGCCAGCAGCTTACAACAGGCGGCAGATACGCAGTATTTT
TRBJ2-7,few,TRBV27,-,CASSLRKESYEQYF,TGTGCCAGCAGTTTGAGGAAGGAGTCCTACGAGCAGTACTTC
TRBJ1-2,-,TRBV4-2,-,CASSQEVSHYGYTF,TGTGCCAGCAGCCAAGAGGTATCACACTATGGCTACACCTTC
TRBJ2-5,-,TRBV13,-,CASSLLSVSVVETQYF,TGTGCCAGCAGCTTATTATCTGTCTCGGTCGTAGAGACCCAGTACTTC
TRBJ1-1,-,TRBV6-5,-,CASRRGMSTEAFF,TGTGCCAGCAGAAGAGGGATGAGTACTGAAGCTTTCTTT
TRBJ2-7,few,TRBV29-1,-,CSVAQGPNEQYF,TGCAGCGTCGCACAGGGACCAAACGAGCAGTACTTC